This T cell receptor (beta chain) is drawn from a study of regulatory T cells in long-lasting Graves disease. Study results and caveats: TCR diversity was lower in persistent Graves' patients than in newly diagnosed ones.

This CDR3 contains 14 residues. The J segment lost 6 bases and the V segment lost 3 bases, leaving 7 bases of the junction unmatched. Germline V gene data show CDR1 as MGHRA and CDR2 as YSYEKL. With regard to this clonotype: Antigen: not known.

Time point meaning: persistent/refractory GD, antithyroid drugs over 5 years with positive TRAb. Construction of the TCR library relied on RNA isolated from PBMCs. From each patient, roughly 9 milliliters of peripheral blood was drawn and collected into an EDTA anticoagulant tube. In building TCR beta libraries, iRepertoire HTBI primers were used together with Arm-PCR of CDR3 regions. Original data processing: Overall, samples carried 62 TRBV and about 15 TRBJ segments. A single record per CDR3 protein comes from TCRdb applying MiXCR to the multiplex PCR reads. V and J calls and clone size were set by TCRdb, not the authors. The top ten clones hold around 7% of a sample with about 470,000 distinct CDR3 sequences, 20% to 25% of them seen once.

This chain uses TRBV4-1 with TRBJ2-5, with 7 bases lining up with TRBD1. The sample was peripheral blood mononuclear cells (PBMCs), taken when the disease was refractory, from a patient treated with antithyroid drugs. The receptor comes from a female donor with Graves disease. The CDR3 here is CASSHLTGLKTQYF. For the CDR3, the DNA is TGCGCCAGCAGCCACCTGACAGGGCTGAAGACCCAGTACTTC.